Presented here are 28 T cell receptor beta chains from one specimen sequenced in a study of early T cells in non-severe SARS-CoV-2 infection. TCRdb called the 5' RACE reads again in MiXCR, with one record for every CDR3 protein. The sample consists of some 96,000 distinct CDR3 sequences, more than 13% of them appearing once. Material: whole blood. Receptor source: an adult who was a healthcare worker with PCR-confirmed SARS-CoV-2 infection or an uninfected control (not recorded which).

This clonotype has a handful of counts. The chain carries TRBV7-9 and TRBJ2-5, with D perhaps matching TRBD2 (6 bases). The CDR3 has 14 residues. Trimming shortened V by 2 bases and J by 5 bases, and 12 bases separated the two germline ends. The V gene's germline CDR1 is SEHNR and CDR2 FQNEAQ (reference sequence). This chain's CDR3 is CASSLWAGLETQYF. CDR3 coding DNA: TGTGCCAGCAGCTTATGGGCGGGATTGGAGACCCAGTACTTC.

This clonotype was seen more than once but under ten times. The V call is TRBV7-9, the J call TRBJ2-6; tentatively, D is TRBD1 or TRBD2 (6 bases each). Trimming left V 8 bases short and J 2 bases short, with 13 bases between. Germline V CDR1 and CDR2: SEHNR, FQNEAQ (reference sequence). The CDR3 is 15 amino acids. This CDR3 is CASHRGGPGANVLTF. The CDR3 coding sequence is TGTGCCAGCCACCGTGGGGGGCCTGGGGCCAACGTCCTGACTTTC.

This clonotype was observed many times. DNA of the CDR3: TGTGCCAGCAGCCAAAGACTAGGGGGAGAGACCCAGTACTTC. This gives the protein CASSQRLGGETQYF. J is TRBJ2-5 and V is TRBV7-7, with D perhaps being TRBD1 or TRBD2 (6 bases each). The V end was cut by 5 bases, the J end by 4 bases, with 14 bases between. This CDR3 has 14 amino acids. CDR1 and CDR2 from the germline V gene are SSHAT and FNYEAQ (reference sequence).

Only a few counts were recorded for this clonotype. The chain combines TRBV30 with TRBJ2-7; no clear D. CDR1 is GTSNPN and CDR2 is SVGIG in the germline V gene (reference sequence). This CDR3 contains 11 residues. V lost 0 bases and J 4 bases, leaving 4 bases between the germline ends. CDR3 nucleotides: TGTGCCTGGAGTGTTGGTTACGAGCAGTACTTC. This translates into CAWSVGYEQYF.

The chain recombines TRBV10-3 with TRBJ2-3; D gene unclear. Germline V gives CDR1 ENHRY, CDR2 SYGVKD. Trimming cost V 0 bases and J 5 bases, with 0 bases left between them. The CDR3 consists of 11 residues. DNA of the CDR3: TGTGCCATCAGTGAGTCAGATACGCAGTATTTT. The encoded protein is CAISESDTQYF.

DNA for the CDR3: TGTGCCAGCAGTTTCGGAAGAGCCTACAATGAGCAGTTCTTC. Translating gives CASSFGRAYNEQFF. The V call is TRBV28, the J call TRBJ2-1; unclear D gene. Germline assignment: CDR1 MDHEN and CDR2 SYDVKM. The CDR3 runs to 14 residues. V was clipped by 3 bases and J by 2 bases, with 8 bases between them.

The chain is built from TRBV28 and TRBJ2-7; D gene uncertain. CDR3 length equals 13 residues. Trimming removed 3 bases at V and 2 bases at J, with 8 bases between. CDR1 is MDHEN and CDR2 is SYDVKM in the germline V gene. CDR3 sequence (DNA): TGTGCCAGCAGTTTGGCGCCCACCTACGAGCAGTACTTC. Its protein product is CASSLAPTYEQYF.

This chain uses TRBV7-9 with TRBJ2-5; 10 positions match TRBD1. Germline V gene data show CDR1 as SEHNR and CDR2 as FQNEAQ (reference sequence). The CDR3 has 15 residues. V lost 4 bases to trimming and J lost 6 bases; unmatched junction nucleotides: 8. CDR3 DNA: TGTGCCAGCAGCTCACTCGGGACAGGGGAAAAGACCCAGTACTTC. Its protein is CASSSLGTGEKTQYF. Using reference TRBV7-9 and TRBJ2-5 for the parts outside the CDR3, the full variable domain is DTGVSQNPRHKITKRGQNVTFRCDPISEHNRLYWYRQTLGQGPEFLTYFQNEAQLEKSRLLSDRFSAERPKGSFSTLEIQRTEQGDSAMYLCASSSLGTGEKTQYFGPGTRLLVL.

The V call is TRBV4-2, the J call TRBJ2-6; 9 nucleotides match TRBD1. Germline-derived CDR1 and CDR2 are LGHNA and YNFKEQ. The CDR3 spans 18 residues. Germline trimming cut 1 base from V and 1 base from J; bases unmatched to any gene: 5. CDR3 region: CASSQGEQGASGANVLTF. In DNA, the CDR3 is TGTGCCAGCAGCCAAGGGGAACAGGGGGCTTCTGGGGCCAACGTCCTGACTTTC.

This clonotype came up a few times. The chain carries TRBV28 and TRBJ2-7; unclear D gene. This CDR3 is built from 11 residues. V was pared by 8 bases and J by 2 bases, with 7 bases between. Germline CDR1 and CDR2: MDHEN and SYDVKM. CDR3 protein: CASGPAYEQYF. CDR3 bases: TGTGCCAGCGGTCCCGCCTACGAGCAGTACTTC. Supplemented by reference TRBV28 and TRBJ2-7, the full variable domain reads DVKVTQSSRYLVKRTGEKVFLECVQDMDHENMFWYRQDPGLGLRLIYFSYDVKMKEKGDIPEGYSVSREKKERFSLILESASTNQTSMYLCASGPAYEQYFGPGTRLTVT.

The sample holds many counts of this clonotype. The rearrangement joins TRBV18 to TRBJ2-7, with D possibly being TRBD1 (6 bases). V dropped 0 bases and J dropped 1 base, with 16 bases sitting between them. The CDR3 is 17 amino acids. Germline loops: CDR1 KGHSH, CDR2 LQKENI. CDR3 region: CASSPPSVTGQSYEQYF. Here the CDR3 DNA reads TGTGCCAGCTCACCACCATCTGTCACAGGGCAGTCCTACGAGCAGTACTTC.

This chain links TRBV7-9 with TRBJ2-6; D uncertain. Germline V gene sequence: CDR1 SEHNR, CDR2 FQNEAQ (reference sequence). This CDR3 spans 15 amino acids. Between the trimmed V and J ends, which lost 7 bases and 4 bases, there was a span of 14 bases. This CDR3 is CASTTPDSGANVLTF. CDR3 sequence (DNA): TGTGCCAGCACCACTCCAGATTCGGGGGCCAACGTCCTGACTTTC.

The sample holds a few counts of this clonotype. The V and J genes are TRBV6-2 or TRBV6-3 and TRBJ2-1, with D maybe TRBD2 (6 bases). Trimming left V 2 bases short and J 4 bases short, with 9 bases between. The CDR3 covers 14 residues. Germline V gives CDR1 MNHEY, CDR2 SVGEGT. The CDR3 sequence: CASSYLGGYNEQFF. The CDR3 DNA reads TGTGCCAGCAGTTACCTCGGGGGATACAATGAGCAGTTCTTC.

This clonotype was observed at least ten times. V is TRBV29-1 and J is TRBJ2-1, with D unresolved. The CDR3 covers 14 residues. Germline V gene sequence: CDR1 SQVTM, CDR2 ANQGSEA. With 4 bases removed from V and 2 bases from J, the gap between germline ends came to 12 bases. The CDR3 loop is CSVVEVGPYNEQFF. CDR3 DNA: TGCAGCGTTGTCGAGGTAGGCCCCTACAATGAGCAGTTCTTC.

The V gene is TRBV5-6, the J gene TRBJ1-2, with D perhaps TRBD1 (5 bases). The germline gives CDR1 SGHDT, CDR2 YYEEEE. This CDR3 has 14 residues. Deletions cut 4 bases from V and 8 bases from J, with 18 bases between. CDR3 amino acids: CASSGMTVQKGYTF. The CDR3 nucleotides are TGTGCCAGCAGCGGGATGACAGTCCAGAAAGGCTACACCTTC.

The gene calls are TRBV29-1 and TRBJ2-2; D perhaps matches TRBD1 (6 bases). This CDR3 spans 13 amino acids. The germline V gene has CDR1 SQVTM and CDR2 ANQGSEA. Trimming shortened V by 7 bases and J by 1 base, and 10 bases separated the two germline ends. The CDR3 DNA reads as TGCAGCGCCGGACAGATGAACACCGGGGAGCTGTTTTTT. Protein: CSAGQMNTGELFF.

V gene TRBV12-3 or TRBV12-4 combines with J gene TRBJ1-1, with a tentative D call TRBD1 (6 bases). This CDR3 region has 15 residues. V was clipped by 2 bases and J by 5 bases, with 15 bases between them. The CDR3 bases are TGTGCCAGCAGTTTATCTTACAGGGTATGGACTGAAGCTTTCTTT. It codes for CASSLSYRVWTEAFF.

J is TRBJ2-2 and V is TRBV5-6; 8 bases match TRBD1. The germline CDR1 and CDR2 sequences are SGHDT and YYEEEE. This CDR3 has 16 amino acids. Trimming took 4 bases from V and 4 from J; bases not matched to a gene: 9. DNA for the CDR3: TGTGCCAGCAGCCGCAGGGGGCGTGTGGGCACCGGGGAGCTGTTTTTT. Its translation: CASSRRGRVGTGELFF.

This clonotype showed up many times. This CDR3 reads CASSLLGELFF. Here the CDR3 DNA reads TGTGCCAGCAGCTTACTCGGGGAACTGTTTTTT. This rearrangement joins TRBV11-2 to TRBJ1-4; D uncertain. Germline CDR1 and CDR2: SGHAT and FQNNGV. Trimming removed 2 bases from V and 12 bases from J, with 7 bases in between. CDR3 length: 11 residues.

This chain joins TRBV18 and TRBJ2-2; D may be TRBD1 or TRBD2 (5 bases each). Trimming stripped 2 bases from V and 9 bases from J, with 7 bases between. Germline V gene data show CDR1 as KGHSH and CDR2 as LQKENI. CDR3 size: 12 residues. Here the CDR3 DNA reads TGTGCCAGCTCACCAAGGGGACGGGAGCTGTTTTTT. This translates into CASSPRGRELFF. Based on the CDR3 plus reference TRBV18 and TRBJ2-2, the full variable domain is NAGVMQNPRHLVRRRGQEARLRCSPMKGHSHVYWYRQLPEEGLKFMVYLQKENIIDESGMPKERFSAEFPKEGPSILRIQQVVRGDSAAYFCASSPRGRELFFGEGSRLTVL.

This clonotype has just a few counts. The chain combines TRBV5-1 with TRBJ2-1; 7 nucleotides agree with TRBD1. The germline V gene has CDR1 SGHRS and CDR2 YFSETQ. The CDR3 covers 14 residues. Germline trimming cut 7 bases from V and 7 bases from J; bases unmatched to any gene: 11. CDR3 coding DNA: TGCGCCAGCCGTAACACGCCACAGGGGAATGAGCAGTTCTTC. Residues: CASRNTPQGNEQFF.

Concerning this clonotype: This may be a read error: a much more frequent sequence differs by one nucleotide. The rearrangement uses TRBV7-9 and TRBJ2-3; D is unclear. The V end was cut by 0 bases, the J end by 0 bases, with 1 base between. Germline V gives CDR1 SEHNR, CDR2 FQNEAQ (reference sequence). There are 13 residues in the CDR3. In nucleotides, the CDR3 is TGTGCCAGCAGCTTAGCTAGCACAGATACGCAGTATTTT. As protein: CASSLASTDTQYF. Based on the CDR3 plus reference TRBV7-9 and TRBJ2-3, the full variable domain is DTGVSQNPRHKITKRGQNVTFRCDPISEHNRLYWYRQTLGQGPEFLTYFQNEAQLEKSRLLSDRFSAERPKGSFSTLEIQRTEQGDSAMYLCASSLASTDTQYFGPGTRLTVL.

V gene TRBV11-2 combines with J gene TRBJ2-1; D uncertain. The V end was cut by 1 base, the J end by 6 bases, with 7 bases between. CDR1 and CDR2 from the germline V gene are SGHAT and FQNNGV. The CDR3 is 13 amino acids. The CDR3 protein is CASSLVSFNEQFF. The CDR3, as DNA: TGTGCCAGCAGCTTAGTTTCATTCAATGAGCAGTTCTTC.

As to this clonotype: A clone one base away is much larger, so this may be a read error. This chain joins TRBV7-2 and TRBJ2-2; 13 bases fit TRBD2. Germline trimming cut 4 bases from V and 13 bases from J; bases unmatched to any gene: 9. The germline V gene has CDR1 SGHTA and CDR2 FQGNSA. This CDR3 has 15 amino acids. The CDR3, as DNA: TGTGCCAGCAGCTCCGGACTAGCGGGAGCTAGGGGGCTGTTTTTT. Its protein product is CASSSGLAGARGLFF. Using reference TRBV7-2 and TRBJ2-2 for the parts outside the CDR3, the full variable domain is GAGVSQSPSNKVTEKGKDVELRCDPISGHTALYWYRQSLGQGLEFLIYFQGNSAPDKSGLPSDRFSAERTGGSVSTLTIQRTQQEDSAVYLCASSSGLAGARGLFFGEGSRLTVL.

This clonotype was observed a handful of times. The chain joins TRBV4-1 to TRBJ2-3, with TRBD1 as a possible D gene (5 bases). The germline CDR1 and CDR2 sequences are MGHRA and YSYEKL. This CDR3 has 16 residues. V was pared by 1 base and J by 6 bases, with 17 bases between. CDR3 sequence (DNA): TGCGCCAGCAGCCAAGGCCACGACAGCCCTAGGGATACGCAGTATTTT. It encodes CASSQGHDSPRDTQYF.

The chain recombines TRBV5-1 with TRBJ2-3; 10 nucleotides line up with TRBD2. The germline gives CDR1 SGHRS, CDR2 YFSETQ. The length of the CDR3 is 15 residues. After removal of 0 bases from V and 5 bases from J, the junction contained 3 bases not matched to a gene. The CDR3 spells CASSLGTSGRDTQYF. The CDR3 coding sequence is TGCGCCAGCAGCTTGGGGACTAGCGGCCGAGATACGCAGTATTTT.

This clonotype was seen at least ten times. This sequence joins TRBV6-4 and TRBJ1-2, with D maybe TRBD1 (6 bases). V was trimmed by 4 bases and J by 1 base, leaving 10 bases between them. Germline CDR1 MRHNA, CDR2 SNTAGT. The CDR3 sequence is 14 residues long. The DNA of the CDR3 is TGTGCCAGCAGTGGCGGACAGATTAACTATGGCTACACCTTC. Residues: CASSGGQINYGYTF.

This sequence joins TRBV10-3 and TRBJ2-1; D uncertain. CDR3 length: 16 amino acids. In germline, CDR1 is ENHRY, CDR2 SYGVKD. Trimming removed 4 bases from V and 6 bases from J, with 19 bases in between. The CDR3 DNA follows: TGTGCCATCAGTGGAAGCCAGCCTTCTAGGGCCAATGAGCAGTTCTTC. Translating gives CAISGSQPSRANEQFF.